There are a few counts of the clone carrying this TCR beta chain. The CDR3 loop spans 11 amino acids. Germline CDR1 reads MGHDK; CDR2 reads SYGVNS. With 6 bases removed from V and 5 bases from J, the gap between germline ends came to 8 bases. This sample was taken from a study of T cells in Graves' hyperthyroidism and ophthalmopathy. Hyperthyroidism patients were newly diagnosed, had disease duration under 2 months, and were aged 18 to 65 years. Not enrolled were patients with uncontrolled infection, other autoimmune disease, pregnancy or lactation. Authors of the study amplified TCR beta CDR3 regions from RNA transcripts. The HTBI primer set drove a first-round RT-PCR of the TCR CDR3. From the multiplex PCR reads, TCRdb called clonotypes with MiXCR, one entry per CDR3 protein. The sample carries approximately 380,000 distinct CDR3 sequences, 15% to 20% recorded once.

V gene TRBV25-1 combines with J gene TRBJ2-7, with D uncertain. The receptor was derived from a woman in her late teens or twenties with Graves' hyperthyroidism. The material sequenced was blood. The CDR3 nucleotides are TGTGCCAGCAGGGTGGCAGACGAGCAGTACTTC. This encodes CASRVADEQYF.